These T cell receptor beta chains were read from a single sample in a study of shared clonotypes between healthy human individuals. Clones were read by immunoSEQ multiplex PCR, and TCRdb kept only the in-frame ones, dropping some. The sample carries around 2,100,000 clones, over 85% recorded once. Sequencing input: naive CD8+ T cells sorted from blood. The receptors originated from a man aged 18 to 29 in good health. CDR3s include the opening cysteine and the closing phenylalanine or tryptophan. A D gene is named only where the DNA matches it firmly. Clone size appears in some rows only: once, few, many, or a class for an expanded clone.

J gene: TRBJ2-7
V gene: TRBV4-1
D gene: TRBD2
clone size: -
CDR3 protein: CASSQPGLNYEQYF
CDR3 DNA: TGCGCCAGCAGCCAACCGGGACTAAACTACGAGCAGTACTTC

J gene: TRBJ2-7
V gene: TRBV5-5
D gene: -
clone size: once
CDR3 protein: CASSLVLAPEQYF
CDR3 DNA: TGTGCCAGCAGCTTAGTACTAGCCCCCGAGCAGTACTTC

J gene: TRBJ1-2
V gene: TRBV7-9
D gene: TRBD1
clone size: -
CDR3 protein: CASSPPGQGVLYGYTF
CDR3 DNA: TGTGCCAGCAGCCCACCCGGACAGGGTGTCCTATATGGCTACACCTTC

J gene: TRBJ2-7
V gene: TRBV7-3
D gene: -
clone size: -
CDR3 protein: CASSLTGGDYEQYF
CDR3 DNA: TGTGCCAGCAGCTTAACGGGGGGCGATTACGAGCAGTACTTC

J gene: TRBJ2-5
V gene: TRBV11-3
D gene: TRBD1
clone size: -
CDR3 protein: CASSQSGTEQETQYF
CDR3 DNA: TGTGCCAGCAGCCAGTCCGGGACAGAGCAAGAGACCCAGTACTTC

J gene: TRBJ2-3
V gene: TRBV28
D gene: -
clone size: -
CDR3 protein: CASSLGQRSTDTQYF
CDR3 DNA: TGTGCCAGCAGTTTGGGCCAGCGAAGCACAGATACGCAGTATTTT

J gene: TRBJ2-1
V gene: TRBV27
D gene: TRBD2
clone size: -
CDR3 protein: CASSSSASGYNEQFF
CDR3 DNA: TGTGCCAGCAGTTCATCGGCTAGCGGGTACAATGAGCAGTTCTTC

J gene: TRBJ2-1
V gene: TRBV10-1
D gene: -
clone size: once
CDR3 protein: CASSGGASYNEQFF
CDR3 DNA: TGCGCCAGCAGTGGCGGGGCCTCCTACAATGAGCAGTTCTTC

J gene: TRBJ2-7
V gene: TRBV6-5
D gene: TRBD1
clone size: few
CDR3 protein: CASSYSGRGYEQYF
CDR3 DNA: TGTGCCAGCAGTTACTCGGGCAGGGGGTACGAGCAGTACTTC

J gene: TRBJ1-6
V gene: TRBV6-1
D gene: -
clone size: -
CDR3 protein: CASSESVTDNSPLHF
CDR3 DNA: TGTGCCAGCAGTGAAAGCGTGACAGATAATTCACCCCTCCACTTT

J gene: TRBJ1-2
V gene: TRBV27
D gene: -
clone size: -
CDR3 protein: CASSLTGHEGYTF
CDR3 DNA: TGTGCCAGCAGTTTAACGGGACACGAAGGCTACACCTTC

J gene: TRBJ2-2
V gene: TRBV7-9
D gene: -
clone size: -
CDR3 protein: CASSSPWNGELFF
CDR3 DNA: TGTGCCAGCAGCTCCCCCTGGAACGGGGAGCTGTTTTTT

J gene: TRBJ1-1
V gene: TRBV5-1
D gene: TRBD1
clone size: -
CDR3 protein: CASSLVGQGANTEAFF
CDR3 DNA: TGCGCCAGCAGCTTGGTAGGACAGGGGGCAAACACTGAAGCTTTCTTT